The clone carrying this T cell receptor (beta chain) was observed at least ten times. Its antigen is undetermined. The ends lost 3 bases at V and 3 bases at J; junction bases unmatched: 9. This CDR3 region has 15 residues. From germline, CDR1 is SGHKS and CDR2 YYEKEE (reference sequence). The sample belongs to a study of molecular identifiers for immune sequencing clone quantification. Study-wide context: Naive CD8 cell RNA, from around 20,000 or 100,000 cells, was split five ways in replicates, with four sequenced.

Study results and caveats: Over 98% of effector molecules, yet under 1% of naive-cell molecules, were held by clones above 20 RNA copies.

Each CDR3 protein gets one entry after TCRdb re-called the PCR reads with MiXCR. The sample lists approximately 500,000 distinct CDR3 sequences, about 21% occurring once. The rearrangement uses TRBV5-5 and TRBJ2-7, with TRBD1 matching over 7 bases. The origin of this receptor is a human donor in good health. Some libraries in this study had Jurkat cell RNA spiked in. Specimen: naive CD8+ T cells from blood, with Jurkat cell RNA spiked in. Subset noted: FACS-sorted CD8+CD4-CCR7+CD45RA+ naive T cells. CDR3 nucleotide sequence: TGTGCCAGCAGCTCGATGCCGGGACAGCTCTACGAGCAGTACTTC. Amino acid sequence: CASSSMPGQLYEQYF.